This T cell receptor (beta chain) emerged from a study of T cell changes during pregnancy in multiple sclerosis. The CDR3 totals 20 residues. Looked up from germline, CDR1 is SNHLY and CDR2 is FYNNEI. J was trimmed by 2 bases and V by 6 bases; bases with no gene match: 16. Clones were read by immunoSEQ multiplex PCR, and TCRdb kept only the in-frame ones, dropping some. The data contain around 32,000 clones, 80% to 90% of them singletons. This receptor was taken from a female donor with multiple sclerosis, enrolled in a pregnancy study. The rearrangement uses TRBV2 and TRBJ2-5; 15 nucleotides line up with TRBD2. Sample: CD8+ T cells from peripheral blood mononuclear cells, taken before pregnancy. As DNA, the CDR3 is TGTGCCAGCAGCGTTAACCTCGGACTAGCGGGAGGGCCGGGGCAAGAGACCCAGTACTTC. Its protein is CASSVNLGLAGGPGQETQYF.